The 6 T cell receptor beta chains listed next were all sequenced from one sample in a study of blood T cell repertoires in COVID-19. Only in-frame clones appear in the TCRdb table, and some are missing; sequencing was by immunoSEQ multiplex PCR. The profile shows roughly 360,000 clones, around 87% of them singletons. The sequenced sample consisted of PBMCs or T cells enriched from blood (not recorded which). The receptors here all came from a woman in her twenties or thirties with acute COVID-19.

This chain uses TRBV7-9 with TRBJ1-1, with D possibly being TRBD1 (5 bases). The CDR3 length is 11 residues. Per the germline V gene, CDR1 is SEHNR and CDR2 is FQNEAQ (reference sequence). Deletions cut 5 bases from V and 6 bases from J, with 7 bases between. CDR3 sequence reads: CASSRDSEAFF. For the CDR3, the DNA is TGTGCCAGCAGCCGGGACTCTGAAGCTTTCTTT.

The CDR3, as DNA: TGTGCCAGCAGTTTCAGGGGGCAGAACACTGAAGCTTTCTTT. Amino acids: CASSFRGQNTEAFF. This chain links TRBV27 with TRBJ1-1; 8 bases agree with TRBD1. The J segment lost 1 base and the V segment lost 3 bases, leaving 1 base of the junction unmatched. Germline V gene lookup returns CDR1 MNHEY and CDR2 SMNVEV (reference sequence). This CDR3 region has 14 residues.

This chain connects TRBV28 to TRBJ1-2; perhaps TRBD1 as D (5 bases). Germline V gene sequence: CDR1 MDHEN, CDR2 SYDVKM. V gave up 5 bases and J gave up 1 base, with 14 bases separating them. The CDR3 totals 15 residues. This CDR3 is CASSTRQMFNYGYTF. In DNA, the CDR3 is TGTGCCAGCAGTACACGACAGATGTTTAACTATGGCTACACCTTC.

The gene calls are TRBV5-6 and TRBJ1-6; no definite D call. The CDR3 is made up of 12 amino acids. Germline CDR1 reads SGHDT; CDR2 reads YYEEEE. Trimming shortened V by 4 bases and J by 10 bases, and 9 bases separated the two germline ends. CDR3 in DNA: TGTGCCAGCAGCCCGGGTAGCTCACCCCTCCACTTT. This sequence encodes CASSPGSSPLHF.

This clone was seen just once. The V and J genes are TRBV9 and TRBJ2-1; 7 bases map to TRBD1. This CDR3 is built from 18 residues. In germline, CDR1 is SGDLS, CDR2 YYNGEE. Trimming removed 0 bases from V and 5 bases from J; junction bases left unmatched: 14. In DNA form, the CDR3 reads TGTGCCAGCAGCGTAGGGCCGATGACAGGGAGAAAGAACAATGAGCAGTTCTTC. This codes for CASSVGPMTGRKNNEQFF.

V is TRBV5-4 and J is TRBJ1-2; 7 positions agree with TRBD1. This CDR3 contains 13 residues. Germline V gene lookup returns CDR1 SGHNT and CDR2 YYREEE (reference sequence). V was clipped by 5 bases and J by 0 bases; unmatched bases: 1. CDR3 bases: TGTGCCAGCAGACAGGGGCCTAACTATGGCTACACCTTC. Amino acid sequence: CASRQGPNYGYTF.